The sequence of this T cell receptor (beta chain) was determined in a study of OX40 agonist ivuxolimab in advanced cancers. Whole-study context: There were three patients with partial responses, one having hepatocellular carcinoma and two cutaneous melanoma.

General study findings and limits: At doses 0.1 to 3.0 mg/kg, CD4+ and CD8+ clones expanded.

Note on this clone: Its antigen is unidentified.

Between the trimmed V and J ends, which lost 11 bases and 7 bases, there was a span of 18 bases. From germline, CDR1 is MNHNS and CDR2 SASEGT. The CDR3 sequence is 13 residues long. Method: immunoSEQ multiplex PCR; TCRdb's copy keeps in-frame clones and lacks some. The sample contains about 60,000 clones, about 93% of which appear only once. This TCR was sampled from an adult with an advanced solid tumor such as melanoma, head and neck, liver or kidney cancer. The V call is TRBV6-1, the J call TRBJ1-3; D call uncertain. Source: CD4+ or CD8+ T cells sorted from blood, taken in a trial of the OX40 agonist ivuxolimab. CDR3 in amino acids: CAGDAGRGNTIYF. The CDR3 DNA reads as TGTGCCGGCGATGCGGGGAGAGGGAACACCATATATTTT.